This T cell receptor (beta chain) originates from a study of blood T cells in healthy people across ages. Isolated per sample were at least 6.5 million PBMCs. Overall study results and limits: Measured against age, TCR beta diversity per million T cells decreased in a roughly linear manner.

Germline-derived CDR1 and CDR2 are SNHLY and FYNNEI. This CDR3 region has 14 residues. A note on this clonotype: Its specificity is not known.

Through a sample-barcoded 5' primer and a J-beta primer mix, a second PCR was run for 7 to 11 cycles. Using its own MiXCR run on the 5' RACE reads, TCRdb lists one record per CDR3 protein. The sample lists around 1.5 million distinct CDR3 sequences; 42% were seen once. This sequence was found in a woman under 30 in good health. The sequencing sample was made of blood. V gene TRBV2 combines with J gene TRBJ1-2; 7 bases line up with TRBD1. The CDR3 sequence is CVNQGPGQLYGYTF. The CDR3 DNA reads TGTGTCAATCAGGGCCCGGGACAGCTCTATGGCTACACCTTC.